The TCR beta chain described here comes from a study of blood T cell repertoires in COVID-19. Sequencing was performed with immunoSEQ multiplex PCR; in TCRdb, only in-frame clones are kept and a portion is missing. The data contain some 22,000 clones, 80% to 85% of them singletons. Trimming took 4 bases from V and 5 from J, leaving 17 bases between them. The CDR3 runs 15 residues. The V gene's germline CDR1 is LNHDA and CDR2 SQIVND (reference sequence). The source is a man aged 80 or over with active or convalescent COVID-19. The chain has TRBV19 and TRBJ2-5, with D perhaps TRBD2 (6 bases). The sample taken for sequencing was peripheral blood. CDR3 DNA sequence: TGTGCCAGTAGTAGCGGGGCGGATCATAAGGAGACCCAGTACTTC. Protein sequence: CASSSGADHKETQYF.